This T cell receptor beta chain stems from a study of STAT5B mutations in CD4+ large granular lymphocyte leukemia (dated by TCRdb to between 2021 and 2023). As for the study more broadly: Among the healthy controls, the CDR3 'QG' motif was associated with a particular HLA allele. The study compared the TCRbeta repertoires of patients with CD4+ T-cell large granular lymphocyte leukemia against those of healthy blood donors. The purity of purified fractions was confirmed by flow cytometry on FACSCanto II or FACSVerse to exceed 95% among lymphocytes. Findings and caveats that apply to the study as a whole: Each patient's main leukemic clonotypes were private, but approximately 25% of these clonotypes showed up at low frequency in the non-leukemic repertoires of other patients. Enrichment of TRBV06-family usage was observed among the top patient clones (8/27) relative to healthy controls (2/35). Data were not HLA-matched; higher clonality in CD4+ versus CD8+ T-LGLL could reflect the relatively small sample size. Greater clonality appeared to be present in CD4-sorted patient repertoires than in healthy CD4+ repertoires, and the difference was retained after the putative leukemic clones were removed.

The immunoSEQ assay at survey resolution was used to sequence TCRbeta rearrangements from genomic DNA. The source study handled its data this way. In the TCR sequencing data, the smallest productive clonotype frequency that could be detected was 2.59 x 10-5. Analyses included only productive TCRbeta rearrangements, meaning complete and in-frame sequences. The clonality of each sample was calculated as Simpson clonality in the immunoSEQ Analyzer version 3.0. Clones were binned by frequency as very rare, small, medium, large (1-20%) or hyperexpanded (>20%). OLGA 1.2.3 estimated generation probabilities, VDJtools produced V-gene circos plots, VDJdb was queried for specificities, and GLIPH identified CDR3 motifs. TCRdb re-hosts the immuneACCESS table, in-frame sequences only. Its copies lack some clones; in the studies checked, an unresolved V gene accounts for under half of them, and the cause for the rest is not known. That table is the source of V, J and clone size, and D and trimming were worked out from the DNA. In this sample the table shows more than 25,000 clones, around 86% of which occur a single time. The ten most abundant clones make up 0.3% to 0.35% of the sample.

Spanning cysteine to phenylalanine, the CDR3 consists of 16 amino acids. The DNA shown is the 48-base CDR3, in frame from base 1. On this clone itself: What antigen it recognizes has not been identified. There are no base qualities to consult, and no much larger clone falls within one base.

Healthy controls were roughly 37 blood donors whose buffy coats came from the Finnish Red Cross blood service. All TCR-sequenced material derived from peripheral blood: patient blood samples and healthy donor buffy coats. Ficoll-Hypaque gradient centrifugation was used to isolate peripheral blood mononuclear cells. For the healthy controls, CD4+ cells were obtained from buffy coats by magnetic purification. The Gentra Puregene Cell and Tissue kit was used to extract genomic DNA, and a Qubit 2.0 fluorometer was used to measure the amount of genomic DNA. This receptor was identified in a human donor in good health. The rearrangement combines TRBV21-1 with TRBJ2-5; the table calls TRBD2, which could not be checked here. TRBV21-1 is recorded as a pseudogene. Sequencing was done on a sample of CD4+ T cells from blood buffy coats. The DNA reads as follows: TGTGCCAGCAGCAATGGACTAGAAAAATACCAAGAGACCCAGTACTTC. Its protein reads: CASSNGLEKYQETQYF.